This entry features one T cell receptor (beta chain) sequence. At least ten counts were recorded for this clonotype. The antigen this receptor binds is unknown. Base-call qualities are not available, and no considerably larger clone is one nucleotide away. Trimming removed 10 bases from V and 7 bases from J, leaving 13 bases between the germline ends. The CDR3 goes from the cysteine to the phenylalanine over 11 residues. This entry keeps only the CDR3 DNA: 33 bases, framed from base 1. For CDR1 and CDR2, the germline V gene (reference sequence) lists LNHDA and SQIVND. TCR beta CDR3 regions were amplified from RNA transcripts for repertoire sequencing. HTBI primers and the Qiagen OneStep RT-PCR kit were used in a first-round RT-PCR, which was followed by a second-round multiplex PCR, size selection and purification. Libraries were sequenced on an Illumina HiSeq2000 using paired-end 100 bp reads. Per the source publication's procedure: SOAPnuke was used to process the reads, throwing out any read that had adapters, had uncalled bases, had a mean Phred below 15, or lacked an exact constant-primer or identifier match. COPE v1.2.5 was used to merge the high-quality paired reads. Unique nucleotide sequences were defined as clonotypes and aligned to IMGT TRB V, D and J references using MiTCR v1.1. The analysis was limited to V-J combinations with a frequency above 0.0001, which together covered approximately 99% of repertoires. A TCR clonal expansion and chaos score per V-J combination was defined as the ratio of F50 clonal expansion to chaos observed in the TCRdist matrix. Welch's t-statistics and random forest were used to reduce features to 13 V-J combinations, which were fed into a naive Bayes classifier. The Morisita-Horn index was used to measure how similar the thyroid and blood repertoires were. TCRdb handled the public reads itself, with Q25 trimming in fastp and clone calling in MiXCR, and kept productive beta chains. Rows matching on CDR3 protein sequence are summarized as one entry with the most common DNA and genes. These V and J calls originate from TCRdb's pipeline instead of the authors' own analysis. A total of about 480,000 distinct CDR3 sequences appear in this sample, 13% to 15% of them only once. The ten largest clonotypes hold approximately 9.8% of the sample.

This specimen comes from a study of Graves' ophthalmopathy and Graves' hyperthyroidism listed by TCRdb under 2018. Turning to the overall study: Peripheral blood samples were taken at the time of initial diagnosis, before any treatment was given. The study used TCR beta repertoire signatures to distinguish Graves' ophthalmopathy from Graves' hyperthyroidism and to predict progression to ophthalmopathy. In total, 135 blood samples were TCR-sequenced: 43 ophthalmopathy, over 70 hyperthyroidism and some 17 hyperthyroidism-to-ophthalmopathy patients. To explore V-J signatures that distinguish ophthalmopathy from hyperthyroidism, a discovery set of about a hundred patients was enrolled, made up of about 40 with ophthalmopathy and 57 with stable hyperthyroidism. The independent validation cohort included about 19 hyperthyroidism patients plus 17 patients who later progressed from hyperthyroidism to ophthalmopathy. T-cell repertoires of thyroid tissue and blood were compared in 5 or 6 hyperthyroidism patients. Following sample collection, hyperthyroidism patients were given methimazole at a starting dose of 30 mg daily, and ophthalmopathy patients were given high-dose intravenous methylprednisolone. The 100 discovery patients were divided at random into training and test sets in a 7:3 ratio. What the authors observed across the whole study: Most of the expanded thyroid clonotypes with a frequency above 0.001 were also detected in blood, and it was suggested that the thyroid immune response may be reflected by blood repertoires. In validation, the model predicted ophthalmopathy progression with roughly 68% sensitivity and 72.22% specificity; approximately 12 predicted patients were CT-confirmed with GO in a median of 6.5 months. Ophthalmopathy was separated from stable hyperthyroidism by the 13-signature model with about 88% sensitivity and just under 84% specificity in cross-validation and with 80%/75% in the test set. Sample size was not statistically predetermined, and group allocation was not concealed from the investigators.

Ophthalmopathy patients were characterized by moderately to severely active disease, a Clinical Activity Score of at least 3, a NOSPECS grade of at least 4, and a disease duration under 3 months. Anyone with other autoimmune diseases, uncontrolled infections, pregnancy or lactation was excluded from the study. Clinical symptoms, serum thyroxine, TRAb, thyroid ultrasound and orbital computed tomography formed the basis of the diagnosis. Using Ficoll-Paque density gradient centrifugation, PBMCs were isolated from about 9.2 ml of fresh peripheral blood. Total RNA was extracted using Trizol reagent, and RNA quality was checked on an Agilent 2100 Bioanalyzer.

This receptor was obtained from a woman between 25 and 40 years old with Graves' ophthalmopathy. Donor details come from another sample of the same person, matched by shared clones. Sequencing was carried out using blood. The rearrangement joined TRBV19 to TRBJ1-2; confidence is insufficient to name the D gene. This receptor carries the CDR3 CATIQGFGYTF. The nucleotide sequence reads TGTGCCACCATACAAGGGTTTGGCTACACCTTC.